The next 27 T cell receptor beta chains were all read from a single sample in a study of blood T cells in healthy people across ages. The second PCR ran about 6 to 12 cycles with a sample-barcoded 5' primer and J-beta primers. From the 5' RACE reads, TCRdb called clonotypes with MiXCR, one entry per CDR3 protein. The sample carries roughly 680,000 distinct CDR3 sequences, 52% recorded once. The sample comprised blood. The receptors were sampled from a woman over 75 in good health.

This clonotype was seen only once. A much bigger clone sits one base away, suggesting this may be a read error. This chain connects TRBV20-1 to TRBJ1-2; D gene uncertain. Germline values: CDR1 DFQATT, CDR2 SNEGSKA (reference sequence). V was clipped by 3 bases and J by 6 bases, with 20 bases between them. The CDR3 extends over 15 amino acids. Here the CDR3 reads CSASKDGSGRDGYTF. For the CDR3, the DNA is TGCAGTGCTAGTAAGGACGGGTCGGGCCGTGATGGCTACACCTTC.

In the case of this clonotype: The junction and the germline gene differ at one end; a read error may be behind it. The V call is TRBV12-3 or TRBV12-4, the J call TRBJ2-3; the D gene is possibly TRBD1 (5 bases). The CDR3 is 17 amino acids. The CDR3 region is CASSRSNRRTRIDTEYF. DNA for the CDR3: TGTGCCAGCAGCCGATCAAACAGGAGAACGAGAATCGATACGGAGTATTTT.

J is TRBJ2-7 and V is TRBV3-1; TRBD2 matches 7 bases. Per the germline V gene, CDR1 is LGHDT and CDR2 is YNNKEL (reference sequence). The V and J ends lost 7 bases and 5 bases, in that order; junction bases with no gene match: 11. This CDR3 has 14 amino acids. The CDR3 here is CASNRSGRADEQYF. For the CDR3, the DNA is TGTGCCAGCAACCGAAGTGGGAGGGCGGACGAGCAGTACTTC.

This rearrangement joins TRBV27 to TRBJ1-2, with D perhaps TRBD1 (5 bases). The germline V and J ends were trimmed by 5 bases and 4 bases, with 20 bases remaining between them. Germline values: CDR1 MNHEY, CDR2 SMNVEV (reference sequence). The CDR3 runs 16 residues. In DNA, the CDR3 is TGTGCCAGCAGTCCGAACATGGGGGGGGTGAGCTATGGCTACACCTTC. This encodes CASSPNMGGVSYGYTF.

The rearrangement uses TRBV20-1 and TRBJ2-3; 13 positions match TRBD2. V shed 2 bases, J shed 4 bases, and the junction held 12 bases outside the gene matches. Germline V gene data show CDR1 as DFQATT and CDR2 as SNEGSKA (reference sequence). The CDR3 contains 18 residues. Here the CDR3 DNA reads TGCAGTGCTAGACGCCCGGGAGGACTAGCGGGAGCCCCAGATACGCAGTATTTT. This gives the protein CSARRPGGLAGAPDTQYF.

This clonotype was observed a handful of times. The chain joins TRBV20-1 to TRBJ2-2; TRBD2 agrees at 8 bases. This CDR3 has 13 amino acids. The ends lost 8 bases at V and 4 bases at J; junction bases unmatched: 6. Germline V gene lookup returns CDR1 DFQATT and CDR2 SNEGSKA (reference sequence). CDR3 amino acids: CSPSREGTGELFF. The DNA of the CDR3 is TGCAGTCCTTCCCGGGAGGGCACCGGGGAGCTGTTTTTT.

This clonotype has at least ten counts. This chain connects TRBV3-1 to TRBJ2-2; D remains unclear. Germline CDR1 LGHDT, CDR2 YNNKEL (reference sequence). The V end was cut by 1 base, the J end by 7 bases, with 16 bases between. The CDR3 runs to 16 residues. CDR3 coding DNA: TGTGCCAGCAGCCAAGTTAAAGCTAGAACAATCGGGGAGCTGTTTTTT. Amino acids: CASSQVKARTIGELFF.

This clonotype was detected ten times or more. The chain has TRBV7-9 and TRBJ2-5; weak D call: TRBD1 (5 bases). V gave up 6 bases and J gave up 0 bases, with 14 bases separating them. The CDR3 loop spans 15 amino acids. Germline CDR1 SEHNR, CDR2 FQNEAQ (reference sequence). In DNA, the CDR3 is TGTGCCAGCAGTTTACAGGACCCGTACCAAGAGACCCAGTACTTC. Residues: CASSLQDPYQETQYF.

This clonotype was detected ten times or more. The gene calls are TRBV7-9 and TRBJ2-1, with 13 bases lining up with TRBD2. Germline V gives CDR1 SEHNR, CDR2 FQNEAQ (reference sequence). Trimming took 6 bases from V and 9 from J; bases not matched to a gene: 8. This CDR3 spans 15 amino acids. CDR3: CASSHKTSGRPEQFF. The CDR3, as DNA: TGTGCCAGCAGTCACAAGACTAGCGGGAGGCCTGAGCAGTTCTTC.

This clonotype was seen at least ten times. CDR3 DNA sequence: TGCAGTGCTAGGCAGGGGGTCTATGGCTACACCTTC. Residues: CSARQGVYGYTF. The gene calls are TRBV20-1 and TRBJ1-2; 7 nucleotides agree with TRBD1. Germline lookup yields CDR1 DFQATT and CDR2 SNEGSKA (reference sequence). The CDR3 length is 12 residues. J gave up 4 bases and V 3 bases, and 2 bases lay outside the gene matches.

This sequence joins TRBV12-3 or TRBV12-4 and TRBJ1-1; no clear D. The CDR3 is 13 residues long. The V gene lost 6 bases and the J gene lost 3 bases, with 11 bases spanning the gap. In DNA, the CDR3 is TGTGCCAGCAGAGGAGGGATGGACACTGAAGCTTTCTTT. This translates into CASRGGMDTEAFF.

The chain couples TRBV28 to TRBJ2-3; 9 bases agree with TRBD1. The V gene's germline CDR1 is MDHEN and CDR2 SYDVKM. The CDR3 contains 16 residues. The V gene end was trimmed by 5 bases and the J gene end by 5 bases; junction bases not matched to a gene: 11. The CDR3 DNA sequence: TGTGCCAGCAGTACGGCCGGGACAGGGTATGTAGATACGCAGTATTTT. The encoded protein is CASSTAGTGYVDTQYF.

V is TRBV12-3 or TRBV12-4 and J is TRBJ2-2, with 10 bases aligning to TRBD2. The junction had 4 bases not matched to a gene; V was cut back by 2 bases and J by 4 bases. This CDR3 has 16 residues. CDR3 DNA sequence: TGTGCCAGCAGTTTACTTGTAGCGGGAGGCACCGGGGAGCTGTTTTTT. This codes for CASSLLVAGGTGELFF.

As regards this clonotype: A much larger clone differs by one base, so this may be a read error. The chain combines TRBV9 with TRBJ2-7; no clear D. The CDR3 has 14 residues. Trimming shortened V by 2 bases and J by 0 bases, and 9 bases separated the two germline ends. CDR1 is SGDLS and CDR2 is YYNGEE in the germline V gene. CDR3 region: CASSVSIVSYEQYF. CDR3 DNA sequence: TGTGCCAGCAGCGTTAGTATAGTCTCCTACGAGCAGTACTTC.

The rearrangement uses TRBV5-1 and TRBJ2-6; possibly TRBD1 for D (6 bases). Trimming stripped 4 bases from V and 0 bases from J, with 17 bases between. CDR1 SGHRS and CDR2 YFSETQ come from the germline V gene. The CDR3 is 18 amino acids. The CDR3 DNA follows: TGCGCCAGCAGCGAAATTCTGGACAGCTCCTCTGGGGCCAACGTCCTGACTTTC. Translated: CASSEILDSSSGANVLTF. The full variable domain, its missing parts supplied by reference TRBV5-1 and TRBJ2-6, is KAGVTQTPRYLIKTRGQQVTLSCSPISGHRSVSWYQQTPGQGLQFLFEYFSETQRNKGNFPGRFSGRQFSNSRSEMNVSTLELGDSALYLCASSEILDSSSGANVLTFGAGSRLTVL.

This clonotype was picked up a small number of times. The chain employs TRBV7-2 and TRBJ2-5; D might be TRBD1 (5 bases). Trimming took 3 bases from V and 2 from J, leaving 16 bases between them. This CDR3 has 16 residues. The V gene's germline CDR1 is SGHTA and CDR2 FQGNSA. The CDR3 reads CASSFDYRLTQETQYF. The CDR3 coding sequence is TGTGCCAGCAGCTTCGATTACAGGCTGACTCAAGAGACCCAGTACTTC.

The chain carries TRBV4-1 and TRBJ2-1; tentatively, D is TRBD1 or TRBD2 (5 bases each). The CDR3 has 14 amino acids. Germline V gene sequence: CDR1 MGHRA, CDR2 YSYEKL. V lost 3 bases and J lost 6, with 12 bases in between. The CDR3 region is CASSQNWGSNEQFF. For the CDR3, the DNA is TGCGCCAGCAGCCAGAATTGGGGGAGCAATGAGCAGTTCTTC.

The chain is built from TRBV12-3 or TRBV12-4 and TRBJ1-5; 8 nucleotides line up with TRBD1. This CDR3 is 12 amino acids long. Losses at the gene ends were 6 bases for V and 10 bases for J; bases not matched to a gene: 5. This chain's CDR3 is CASSPGTGPQHF. DNA of the CDR3: TGTGCCAGCAGCCCAGGGACAGGCCCCCAGCATTTT.

V gene TRBV12-3 or TRBV12-4 combines with J gene TRBJ2-7; the D is unclear. This CDR3 has 15 residues. V was clipped by 5 bases and J by 2 bases, with 16 bases between them. This CDR3 reads CASSTAVGRAYEQYF. In nucleotides, the CDR3 is TGTGCCAGCAGTACTGCAGTGGGTCGAGCCTACGAGCAGTACTTC.

This clonotype was detected many times. The chain has TRBV5-1 and TRBJ2-7, with 13 bases fitting TRBD2. Germline V gives CDR1 SGHRS, CDR2 YFSETQ. The junction had 7 bases not matched to a gene; V was cut back by 4 bases and J by 0 bases. The CDR3 is 17 residues long. In DNA form, the CDR3 reads TGCGCCAGCAGCCTCCGAGGGACTAGCGGGAACTCCTACGAGCAGTACTTC. Its protein is CASSLRGTSGNSYEQYF. Full variable domain (missing parts from reference TRBV5-1 and TRBJ2-7): KAGVTQTPRYLIKTRGQQVTLSCSPISGHRSVSWYQQTPGQGLQFLFEYFSETQRNKGNFPGRFSGRQFSNSRSEMNVSTLELGDSALYLCASSLRGTSGNSYEQYFGPGTRLTVT.

To note about this clonotype: A much larger clone lies a single base off, so this may be a read error. The V gene is TRBV7-3, the J gene TRBJ2-1, with D possibly being TRBD2 (6 bases). CDR1 is SGHTA and CDR2 is FQGTGA in the germline V gene. V gave up 4 bases and J gave up 5 bases, with 15 bases separating them. The CDR3 is 15 amino acids. CDR3 in amino acids: CASSSPSGRNNEQFF. The CDR3 nucleotides are TGTGCCAGCAGCTCCCCCAGCGGGCGAAACAATGAGCAGTTCTTC.

The V and J genes are TRBV7-2 and TRBJ2-5, with D perhaps TRBD2 (5 bases). The CDR3 sequence is 16 residues long. Germline V gives CDR1 SGHTA, CDR2 FQGNSA. V was cut by 3 bases and J by 2 bases, with 16 bases left in between. The CDR3 region is CASSFDGLATQETQYF. For the CDR3, the DNA is TGTGCCAGCAGCTTCGATGGACTGGCAACGCAAGAGACCCAGTACTTC.

This rearrangement joins TRBV14 to TRBJ2-1; TRBD2 agrees at 10 bases. V gave up 4 bases and J gave up 8 bases; unmatched junction bases: 5. CDR1 SGHDN and CDR2 FVKESK come from the germline V gene. CDR3 length equals 14 residues. CDR3 protein: CASSPSGGWDEQFF. The CDR3 coding sequence is TGTGCCAGCAGCCCTAGCGGGGGTTGGGATGAGCAGTTCTTC.

The chain carries TRBV7-2 and TRBJ2-1; 9 nucleotides line up with TRBD2. The CDR3 contains 14 residues. The ends lost 2 bases at V and 8 bases at J; junction bases unmatched: 4. Germline V gene lookup returns CDR1 SGHTA and CDR2 FQGNSA. In nucleotides, the CDR3 is TGTGCCAGCAGCTTATGGACTAGCGTCCATGAGCAGTTCTTC. Translation gives CASSLWTSVHEQFF.

The chain uses TRBV21-1 and TRBJ2-5; the table's D call of TRBD2 was not tested on the DNA. TRBV21-1 is a pseudogene locus. The CDR3 contains 19 residues. The CDR3 coding sequence is TGTGCCAGCAGGCAGCAGGTCCGGGGGGCCATAACCTTCCAAGAGACCCAGTACTTC. It specifies CASRQQVRGAITFQETQYF.

The chain has TRBV5-1 and TRBJ2-5, with 8 bases fitting TRBD1. V was pared by 4 bases and J by 3 bases, with 8 bases of the junction left unmatched. The CDR3 is made up of 15 amino acids. Germline assignment: CDR1 SGHRS and CDR2 YFSETQ. The CDR3 DNA follows: TGCGCCAGCAGCATTCGGACAGGGCCAAAAGAGACCCAGTACTTC. As protein: CASSIRTGPKETQYF. Based on the CDR3 plus reference TRBV5-1 and TRBJ2-5, the full variable domain is KAGVTQTPRYLIKTRGQQVTLSCSPISGHRSVSWYQQTPGQGLQFLFEYFSETQRNKGNFPGRFSGRQFSNSRSEMNVSTLELGDSALYLCASSIRTGPKETQYFGPGTRLLVL.

The chain links TRBV6-5 to TRBJ2-1; TRBD1 agrees at 7 bases. CDR1 and CDR2 (germline): MNHEY, SVGAGI. This CDR3 has 15 residues. The junction had 10 bases not matched to a gene; V was cut back by 7 bases and J by 4 bases. The CDR3 DNA reads as TGTGCCAGCAACTCTCTGGGACAGATATACAATGAGCAGTTCTTC. Translation gives CASNSLGQIYNEQFF.